This entry lists 26 T cell receptor beta chains sequenced from one sample in a study of blood T cell repertoires in COVID-19. The repertoire was sequenced with immunoSEQ multiplex PCR; TCRdb's copy has only in-frame clones and lacks some. The repertoire consists of approximately 250,000 clones, with about 89% occurring once and the leading ten covering about 8.6%. The sequenced material came from peripheral blood. The source of these receptors is a middle-aged man with active or convalescent COVID-19.

V is TRBV25-1 and J is TRBJ2-7; possible D gene TRBD2, 6 bases. The V end lost 5 bases, the J end lost 3 bases, and 17 bases lay between the germline ends. Germline loops: CDR1 MGHDK, CDR2 SYGVNS. This CDR3 is 15 amino acids long. The CDR3 is CASSQLWDSDYEQYF. The CDR3 DNA follows: TGTGCCAGCAGTCAGTTATGGGACTCAGACTACGAGCAGTACTTC.

The V gene is TRBV5-4, the J gene TRBJ2-3; D remains unclear. CDR1 SGHNT and CDR2 YYREEE come from the germline V gene (reference sequence). V was trimmed by 7 bases and J by 1 base, leaving 10 bases between them. This CDR3 spans 13 amino acids. CDR3 loop: CASGNRGTDTQYF. As DNA, the CDR3 is TGTGCCAGCGGCAACCGGGGCACAGATACGCAGTATTTT.

In the case of this clone: The junction differs from germline at one of its ends, possibly a read error. V gene TRBV19 combines with J gene TRBJ2-2, with 9 bases aligning to TRBD2. CDR1 LNHDA and CDR2 SQIVND come from the germline V gene (reference sequence). This CDR3 is built from 14 residues. The CDR3 nucleotides read TGTGCCAGTATTGCTAGCGGGAACGCCGGGGAGCTGTTTTTT. It yields the protein CASIASGNAGELFF.

The chain employs TRBV7-2 and TRBJ1-2; D ambiguous. CDR1 SGHTA and CDR2 FQGNSA come from the germline V gene. Trimming took 1 base from V and 8 from J, leaving 17 bases between them. This CDR3 is built from 15 residues. The CDR3 sequence: CASSLGRKQPGGYTF. The CDR3 DNA reads TGTGCCAGCAGCTTAGGGAGGAAACAGCCTGGGGGCTACACCTTC.

This chain links TRBV7-6 with TRBJ2-7, with 13 bases that match TRBD2. The trim removed 3 bases at V and 6 bases at J, leaving 2 bases unmatched. Germline values: CDR1 SGHVS, CDR2 FNYEAQ. There are 14 residues in the CDR3. This CDR3 is CASSFGLAGAEQYF. The CDR3 DNA is TGTGCCAGCAGCTTCGGACTAGCGGGAGCCGAGCAGTACTTC.

J is TRBJ1-1 and V is TRBV11-3; TRBD1 aligns across 9 bases. Germline-derived CDR1 and CDR2 are SGHNT and YENEEA. V lost 1 base, J lost 0 bases, and 0 bases stayed unmatched. This CDR3 spans 15 amino acids. CDR3 in amino acids: CASSLGTGVNTEAFF. CDR3 in DNA: TGTGCCAGCAGCTTAGGGACAGGGGTGAACACTGAAGCTTTCTTT.

The chain links TRBV7-9 to TRBJ1-1, with D possibly matching TRBD1 (6 bases). V dropped 5 bases and J dropped 4 bases, with 11 bases sitting between them. Looked up from germline, CDR1 is SEHNR and CDR2 is FQNEAQ (reference sequence). The CDR3 runs to 13 residues. The CDR3 coding sequence is TGTGCCAGCAGCCCGGGGGGGCTCACTGAAGCTTTCTTT. As protein: CASSPGGLTEAFF.

This clone was detected a few times. The rearrangement uses TRBV12-3 or TRBV12-4 and TRBJ1-2; no reliable D call. Trimming removed 7 bases from V and 7 bases from J, with 10 bases in between. The length of the CDR3 is 11 residues. CDR3 protein: CASTLAGGYTF. CDR3 nucleotides: TGTGCCAGCACCCTCGCGGGTGGCTACACCTTC.

The chain uses TRBV11-2 and TRBJ2-7; D is perhaps TRBD1 (5 bases). Germline assignment: CDR1 SGHAT and CDR2 FQNNGV. V was clipped by 4 bases and J by 9 bases, with 16 bases between them. This CDR3 spans 13 amino acids. CDR3 loop: CASSSGVGQGQYF. The CDR3, as DNA: TGTGCCAGCAGCTCCGGAGTGGGGCAGGGGCAGTACTTC. Together with reference TRBV11-2 and TRBJ2-7, the CDR3 gives the full variable domain: EAGVAQSPRYKIIEKRQSVAFWCNPISGHATLYWYQQILGQGPKLLIQFQNNGVVDDSQLPKDRFSAERLKGVDSTLKIQPAKLEDSAVYLCASSSGVGQGQYFGPGTRLTVT.

The genes are TRBV19 and TRBJ1-6; 9 bases map to TRBD1. The CDR3 length is 14 residues. The ends lost 6 bases at V and 10 bases at J; junction bases unmatched: 7. Germline V CDR1 and CDR2: LNHDA, SQIVND (reference sequence). This CDR3 is CASRRDRDGSPLHF. The CDR3 DNA reads as TGTGCCAGTAGAAGGGACAGGGACGGCTCACCCCTCCACTTT.

This chain links TRBV20-1 with TRBJ2-3, with TRBD2 matching 8 bases. J lost 2 bases, V lost 3 bases, and 4 bases had no gene match. The CDR3 has 14 residues. The germline gives CDR1 DFQATT, CDR2 SNEGSKA (reference sequence). The CDR3 coding sequence is TGCAGTGCTAGTACTAGCGGATACACAGATACGCAGTATTTT. It yields the protein CSASTSGYTDTQYF.

V gene TRBV19 combines with J gene TRBJ2-2, with 9 bases that match TRBD1. The V segment lost 3 bases and the J segment 6 bases; nucleotides outside the gene matches: 8. The CDR3 contains 16 residues. Germline loops: CDR1 LNHDA, CDR2 SQIVND (reference sequence). The CDR3 DNA sequence: TGTGCCAGTAGTATCTTTCGAGGGACAGGGCCCGGGGAGCTGTTTTTT. This translates into CASSIFRGTGPGELFF.

This clone was recorded once. This chain links TRBV7-9 with TRBJ1-2; weak D call: TRBD1 (5 bases). Trimming cost V 7 bases and J 6 bases, with 21 bases left between them. The CDR3 extends over 15 amino acids. CDR1 and CDR2 (germline): SEHNR, FQNEAQ (reference sequence). CDR3 protein: CASIGGGAGSNGYTF. The CDR3 DNA sequence: TGTGCCAGCATCGGAGGAGGGGCAGGGTCCAATGGCTACACCTTC.

The J gene is TRBJ2-1, the V gene TRBV5-5, with D perhaps TRBD2 (6 bases). The CDR3 spans 14 residues. V lost 5 bases and J lost 5, with 14 bases in between. Per the germline V gene, CDR1 is SGHKS and CDR2 is YYEKEE (reference sequence). In DNA form, the CDR3 reads TGTGCCAGCAGTCCGGAAGGGGAGGACAATGAGCAGTTCTTC. Amino acid sequence: CASSPEGEDNEQFF.

This clone was detected once. The chain has TRBV29-1 and TRBJ2-1; a weak D match, TRBD1 (6 bases). The germline V gene has CDR1 SQVTM and CDR2 ANQGSEA. V shed 2 bases and J shed 3 bases, with 8 bases lying between them. CDR3 size: 13 residues. The CDR3 coding sequence is TGCAGCGTTGAACGGACAGACTACAATGAGCAGTTCTTC. This encodes CSVERTDYNEQFF.

CDR3: CASSLFGSPLHF. The CDR3 nucleotides are TGTGCCAGCAGCTTATTCGGTTCACCCCTCCACTTT. The chain has TRBV13 and TRBJ1-6; D remains unclear. V lost 2 bases to trimming and J lost 9 bases, with 5 bases between them. The length of the CDR3 is 12 residues. Per germline, CDR1 PRHDT and CDR2 FYEKMQ (reference sequence). Combining the CDR3 with reference TRBV13 and TRBJ1-6 gives the whole variable domain AAGVIQSPRHLIKEKRETATLKCYPIPRHDTVYWYQQGPGQDPQFLISFYEKMQSDKGSIPDRFSAQQFSDYHSELNMSSLELGDSALYFCASSLFGSPLHFGNGTRLTVT.

V gene TRBV5-4 combines with J gene TRBJ1-5; D is perhaps TRBD1 (6 bases). V lost 4 bases and J 3 bases, leaving 14 bases between the germline ends. CDR1 and CDR2 (germline): SGHNT, YYREEE (reference sequence). The CDR3 is made up of 15 amino acids. The CDR3 DNA reads TGTGCCAGCAGCGGGGGGGGCGATGACAATCAGCCCCAGCATTTT. It yields the protein CASSGGGDDNQPQHF.

The gene calls are TRBV5-1 and TRBJ2-2; 9 bases are a match to TRBD2. Germline CDR1 reads SGHRS; CDR2 reads YFSETQ. This CDR3 region has 16 residues. V shed 2 bases and J 7 bases; nucleotides not matched to a gene: 9. CDR3 loop: CASSLQLAGAGGELFF. The CDR3 region has the DNA TGCGCCAGCAGCTTACAATTAGCGGGAGCAGGCGGGGAGCTGTTTTTT.

The CDR3 bases are TGTGCCAGCAGTGGTGCTAGCGGGAGTATCTACAATGAGCAGTTCTTC. Amino acid sequence: CASSGASGSIYNEQFF. The chain uses TRBV6-4 and TRBJ2-1, with TRBD2 identical over 10 bases. Germline V gene sequence: CDR1 MRHNA, CDR2 SNTAGT. V was clipped by 4 bases and J by 3 bases; unmatched bases: 6. The CDR3 is 16 amino acids.

The J gene is TRBJ1-4, the V gene TRBV2; D may be TRBD1 (6 bases). Germline CDR1 reads SNHLY; CDR2 reads FYNNEI. Deletions cut 6 bases from V and 0 bases from J, with 14 bases between. The CDR3 covers 16 residues. CDR3 protein: CASSLRGSATNEKLFF. The CDR3, as DNA: TGTGCCAGCAGCCTCAGGGGCTCAGCAACTAATGAAAAACTGTTTTTT.

This clone showed up just a few times. The V and J genes are TRBV9 and TRBJ2-7; 8 bases map to TRBD1. Unmatched junction bases numbered 6, after V lost 4 bases and J lost 0 bases. The CDR3 length is 15 residues. Germline CDR1 reads SGDLS; CDR2 reads YYNGEE. The DNA of the CDR3 is TGTGCCAGCAGCTCAGGGGGGACAGGCTCCTACGAGCAGTACTTC. Its protein is CASSSGGTGSYEQYF.

This clone is a singleton in its sample. CDR3 protein: CASSFGMNTEAFF. CDR3 in DNA: TGTGCCAGCAGTTTCGGGATGAACACTGAAGCTTTCTTT. The chain uses TRBV12-3 or TRBV12-4 and TRBJ1-1; D gene unclear. CDR3 length: 13 residues. Trimming took 3 bases from V and 0 from J, leaving 5 bases between them.

The chain recombines TRBV11-2 with TRBJ2-1, with 10 bases that match TRBD2. CDR3 length: 19 residues. Germline assignment: CDR1 SGHAT and CDR2 FQNNGV. Trimming cost V 3 bases and J 1 base; bases outside gene matches: 12. The CDR3 is CASSFQGASGSRSYNEQFF. The CDR3 DNA is TGTGCCAGCAGCTTCCAGGGGGCTAGCGGGAGTAGATCCTACAATGAGCAGTTCTTC.

The chain employs TRBV18 and TRBJ2-3, with 8 nucleotides matching TRBD2. Germline V CDR1 and CDR2: KGHSH, LQKENI. This CDR3 is 14 amino acids long. V gave up 11 bases and J gave up 3 bases; unmatched junction bases: 10. The CDR3 protein is CAAGGVEQTDTQYF. CDR3 coding DNA: TGTGCCGCCGGGGGGGTCGAGCAGACAGATACGCAGTATTTT.

The chain links TRBV6-5 to TRBJ1-2, with 8 bases lining up with TRBD1. The CDR3 contains 14 residues. Germline V gene sequence: CDR1 MNHEY, CDR2 SVGAGI. V dropped 2 bases and J dropped 8; count of bases not matched to a gene: 7. CDR3 region: CASSYGDRGYGYTF. The CDR3 coding sequence is TGTGCCAGCAGTTACGGTGACAGGGGCTACGGCTACACCTTC.

The rearrangement links TRBV28 to TRBJ1-2, with TRBD1 matching 7 bases. V lost 3 bases to trimming and J lost 7 bases; unmatched junction nucleotides: 11. Germline V lookup: CDR1 MDHEN, CDR2 SYDVKM. This CDR3 spans 15 amino acids. This CDR3 is CASSLTGSGVGGYTF. The CDR3 coding sequence is TGTGCCAGCAGTTTGACAGGGTCCGGGGTGGGTGGCTACACCTTC.